What follows is one T cell receptor (beta chain) and its context. The entry originates in a study of blood T cell repertoires in COVID-19. Background on the study: Italy, Spain and the United States were the sources of the convalescent and acute COVID-19 samples. In each case, the material was cDNA or gDNA derived from T cells, B-cell-depleted T cells, or PBMCs.

The CDR3 has 14 amino acids. V was pared by 5 bases and J by 0 bases, with 8 bases between. In germline, CDR1 is SGHRS, CDR2 YFSETQ. Original methodology: Nucleated cell counts were estimated from reference gene primer amplification. TCRdb's table, derived via immunoSEQ multiplex PCR, lists solely in-frame clones and lacks some. Clone size and the V and J calls come from that table; the DNA yielded D and trimming. The sample holds 300,000 to 350,000 clones, around four fifths seen once. Material: peripheral blood. The origin of this receptor is a man aged 30-40 years with active or convalescent COVID-19. V usage is TRBV5-1 and J usage is TRBJ2-2; D unresolved. CDR3 in DNA: TGCGCCAGCAGTCTGCAGACGAACACCGGGGAGCTGTTTTTT. Its protein is CASSLQTNTGELFF.